This T cell receptor (beta chain) is from a study of cytomegalovirus exposure and HLA in healthy donors. Study details: Sequencing of some 200 million T cells in an earlier analysis found under 120 million unique TCR beta sequences. Early released data had around 89 million unique TCRs, all coming from HLA-typed donors.

A multiplex PCR was run with 60 Vbeta primers and 13 Jbeta primers. Sequenced by immunoSEQ multiplex PCR; TCRdb stores in-frame clones only, minus some. In the table there are 40,000 to 55,000 clones, about 64% of which are singletons. On this clone itself: The antigen is not known.

Germline CDR1 and CDR2: KGHSH and LQKENI. The length of the CDR3 is 17 residues. V lost 3 bases to trimming and J lost 6 bases; unmatched junction nucleotides: 13. Study-level findings and limits: Under in vitro conditions, a few CMV-associated chains were confirmed as specific for CMV antigens. The study flagged approximately 180 TCR beta chains as cytomegalovirus-associated.

The sequence came from a man in his fifties or sixties in good health and CMV-seropositive. The specimen was PBMCs. This sequence joins TRBV18 and TRBJ2-1; 8 bases are a match to TRBD1. CDR3 coding DNA: TGTGCCAGCTCACCTATTTATAGGACAGGGCACAGCAATGAGCAGTTCTTC. It yields the protein CASSPIYRTGHSNEQFF.